This is a list of T cell receptor beta chains from one sample in a study of metastatic and nonmetastatic thyroid tumors. MiXCR re-clonotyped the PCR reads for TCRdb. The data hold around 20,000 clones, with about a quarter observed a single time. Sample: blood. These receptors originate from a female donor with papillary thyroid cancer or a benign thyroid nodule (not recorded which). Some clones in this sample may be carry-over from other donors' samples. CDR3s include the opening cysteine and the closing phenylalanine or tryptophan. D genes are given only for firm matches. Expanded clones get a size class; other rows say once, few or many, or leave the size out.

J gene	clone size	D gene	V gene	CDR3 protein	CDR3 DNA
TRBJ2-3	NA	TRBD1	TRBV5-1	CASQGQGALVDTQYF	TGCGCCAGCCAGGGACAGGGGGCGCTGGTAGATACGCAGTATTTT
TRBJ2-5	few	NA	TRBV6-2/TRBV6-3	CASIYSIGKTGGTQYF	TGTGCCAGCATTTACTCGATAGGGAAAACCGGCGGTACCCAGTACTTC
TRBJ2-2	few	TRBD2	TRBV30	CAWSEYSGGYTGELFF	TGTGCCTGGAGCGAGTATAGCGGGGGCTACACCGGGGAGCTGTTTTTT
TRBJ2-7	medium-sized	NA	TRBV20-1	CSAREASPGQYF	TGCAGTGCTAGAGAGGCTTCCCCGGGGCAGTACTTC
TRBJ2-1	many	TRBD2	TRBV20-1	CSASGLAGYNEQFF	TGCAGTGCTTCCGGCCTAGCGGGATACAATGAGCAGTTCTTC
TRBJ2-5	many	TRBD2	TRBV20-1	CSARGGGSGGLETQYF	TGCAGTGCACGAGGTGGCGGGAGCGGGGGGTTGGAGACCCAGTACTTC
TRBJ2-1	NA	TRBD2	TRBV4-2	CASTGLTSGFLLSSYNEQFF	TGTGCCAGCACCGGACTTACTAGCGGGTTCCTTCTAAGCTCCTACAATGAGCAGTTCTTC
TRBJ2-1	many	NA	TRBV12-3/TRBV12-4	CASSPSLPGRWKNEQFF	TGTGCCAGCAGTCCGTCCCTCCCCGGGCGGTGGAAGAATGAGCAGTTCTTC
TRBJ1-1	NA	NA	TRBV5-5	CANGFLFEAFF	TGTGCCAACGGCTTTCTGTTTGAAGCTTTCTTT
TRBJ1-1	few	TRBD1	TRBV6-1	CASSDAGTGNTEAFF	TGTGCCAGCAGTGACGCAGGGACAGGAAACACTGAAGCTTTCTTT
TRBJ1-2	few	NA	TRBV12-3/TRBV12-4	CASSLELGRGSGYNF	TGTGCCAGCAGTTTAGAATTAGGCAGGGGATCCGGATACAACTTC
TRBJ2-2	NA	TRBD2	TRBV18	CASSYTSGRGDGELFF	TGTGCCAGCTCGTATACTAGCGGGAGAGGCGACGGGGAGCTGTTTTTT
TRBJ2-1	many	NA	TRBV20-1	CSAQENRDKFREQFF	TGCAGTGCCCAAGAGAACCGGGACAAGTTTCGGGAGCAGTTCTTC
TRBJ2-2	medium-sized	NA	TRBV10-1	CASRPDTGSGELFF	TGCGCCAGCAGGCCCGATACAGGGTCCGGGGAGCTGTTTTTT
TRBJ1-1	few	TRBD1	TRBV28	CASSSPGQGAGNTEAFF	TGTGCCAGCAGTTCGCCGGGACAGGGGGCGGGGAACACTGAAGCTTTCTTT
TRBJ1-1	medium-sized	NA	TRBV27	CASSPRVLGGEAFF	TGTGCCAGCAGTCCCAGGGTACTGGGTGGTGAAGCTTTCTTT
TRBJ2-1	many	NA	TRBV19	CATMTAGQFF	TGTGCCACCATGACCGCGGGGCAGTTCTTC
TRBJ2-3	many	NA	TRBV20-1	CSPRDPDLDTQYF	TGCAGTCCCCGGGATCCCGACTTAGATACGCAGTATTTT
TRBJ2-3	many	NA	TRBV4-3	CASSPGQGGDTQYF	TGCGCCAGCAGCCCGGGGCAGGGAGGAGATACGCAGTATTTT
TRBJ1-1	NA	TRBD1	TRBV4-1	CASSQEPPGGGSQAAFF	TGCGCCAGCAGCCAAGAGCCCCCGGGAGGGGGCAGCCAGGCAGCTTTCTTT
TRBJ2-2	NA	NA	TRBV4-3	CASSQDQTGELFF	TGCGCCAGCAGCCAGGACCAAACCGGGGAGCTGTTTTTT
TRBJ2-1	NA	TRBD2	TRBV7-7	CVSSPTSGVSNEQFF	TGTGTTAGCAGCCCTACTAGCGGGGTGAGCAATGAGCAGTTCTTC
TRBJ2-6	few	NA	TRBV15	CATSLGDSGANVLTF	TGTGCCACCAGCCTAGGTGACTCTGGGGCAAACGTCCTGACTTTC
TRBJ2-3	many	TRBD2	TRBV30	CAWTSGTDTQYF	TGTGCCTGGACTAGCGGGACAGATACGCAGTATTTT
TRBJ2-1	NA	TRBD2	TRBV11-1	CASRLAASSYNEQFF	TGTGCCAGCCGACTAGCGGCAAGCTCCTACAATGAGCAGTTCTTC
TRBJ2-5	NA	NA	TRBV11-2	CASTPWAYKQETQYF	TGTGCCAGTACCCCATGGGCGTACAAACAAGAGACCCAGTACTTC
TRBJ1-5	few	NA	TRBV28	CASRTGPQPQHF	TGTGCCAGCAGAACAGGGCCGCAGCCCCAGCATTTT
TRBJ1-1	NA	NA	TRBV11-1	CASSFQENTEAFF	TGTGCCAGCAGCTTCCAGGAAAACACTGAAGCTTTCTTT
TRBJ1-5	NA	NA	TRBV6-1	CASRPIDSNQPQHF	TGTGCCAGCAGACCGATCGATAGCAATCAGCCCCAGCATTTT